The 23 T cell receptor beta chains in this list originate from one sample, sequenced in a study of T cells in women clearing cervical HPV infection. The repertoire was sequenced with immunoSEQ multiplex PCR; TCRdb's copy has only in-frame clones and lacks some. The specimen's table records approximately 35,000 clones. Input material: blood buffy coat. The receptor source for this set is a woman between 18 and 70 years old with a cervical HPV16 infection that either progressed to CIN3+ or cleared (not recorded which).

Comment on this clone: From the germline J gene comes the end of the CDR3, since the read stops 3 residues before it. The J gene is TRBJ1-4, the V gene TRBV6-1; perhaps TRBD1 as D (5 bases). Trimming stripped 2 bases from V and 0 bases from J, with 10 bases between. The CDR3 has 16 residues. Germline loops: CDR1 MNHNS, CDR2 SASEGT. The covered CDR3 bases are TGTGCCAGCAGTGAAACATTGACAGCAACTAATGAAAAA. It translates to CASSETLTATNEK. The CDR3, in full, reads CASSETLTATNEKLFF.

As concerns this clone: The read is 3 residues too short to cover the CDR3 end, so that end is filled in from the germline J gene. V gene TRBV5-1 combines with J gene TRBJ1-2; 7 bases map to TRBD1. The CDR3 is made up of 13 amino acids. Germline CDR1 reads SGHRS; CDR2 reads YFSETQ. CDR3 protein: CASSPTGVGGYTF. The sequenced CDR3 bases are TGCGCCAGCAGCCCAACAGGGGTAGGGGGC.

Concerning this clone itself: The read comes to an end 3 residues before the CDR3 does, leaving the germline J gene to fill in the end. The gene calls are TRBV5-1 and TRBJ2-1; a possible D gene is TRBD2 (6 bases). V was shortened by 0 bases and J by 2 bases, with 12 bases between the two germline ends. The CDR3 contains 16 residues. Germline CDR1 is SGHRS and CDR2 is YFSETQ. The sequenced CDR3 bases are TGCGCCAGCAGCTTGGCCTTATTAGCGGCCTACAATGAG. It translates to CASSLALLAAYNE. The entire CDR3 sequence reads CASSLALLAAYNEQFF.

To note about this clone: The CDR3 goes on 3 residues after the read ends, and that part is filled in from the germline J gene. The chain joins TRBV30 to TRBJ2-7; D unclear. Trimming took 0 bases from V and 3 from J, leaving 9 bases between them. This CDR3 contains 13 residues. Per the germline V gene, CDR1 is GTSNPN and CDR2 is SVGIG (reference sequence). CDR3 DNA, as far as it was read: TGTGCCTGGAGTGTAACAGAATTCTACGAG. It specifies CAWSVTEFYE. From start to end, the CDR3 is CAWSVTEFYEQYF.

With regard to this clone: The read ends 3 residues before the CDR3 terminus; that terminus is restored from the germline J gene. The V call is TRBV10-1, the J call TRBJ2-1, with 7 bases identical to TRBD2. Germline lookup yields CDR1 WNHNN and CDR2 SYGVQD (reference sequence). This CDR3 is 14 amino acids long. With 6 bases clipped from V and 4 bases from J, the junction kept 6 bases outside the gene matches. The sequenced CDR3 bases are TGCGCCAGCAGCGTCGGCGGGGGTTACAATGAG. It is translated as CASSVGGGYNE. The whole CDR3 sequence reads CASSVGGGYNEQFF.

Notes on this clone: The CDR3 extends 3 residues past the end of the read, so its final part is completed from the germline J gene. The chain couples TRBV30 to TRBJ1-2; D is perhaps TRBD1 (5 bases). The CDR3 extends over 15 amino acids. Germline V gives CDR1 GTSNPN, CDR2 SVGIG (reference sequence). The CDR3 spells CACQPGHLLSSGYTF. The sequenced part of the CDR3 DNA is TGTGCCTGCCAGCCTGGACACCTTCTCTCCTCAGGC.

About this clone itself: The read terminates 3 residues before the CDR3 end, so the remaining end is supplied by the germline J gene. The J gene is TRBJ2-3, the V gene TRBV7-3, with a weak D call TRBD1 (6 bases). V was trimmed by 0 bases and J by 5 bases, leaving 12 bases between them. The CDR3 loop spans 15 amino acids. Germline CDR1 and CDR2: SGHTA and FQGTGA. CDR3 amino acids: CASSLTGPGEDTQYF. The DNA read from the CDR3 is TGTGCCAGCAGCTTAACAGGGCCAGGGGAAGATACG.

Concerning this clone: The read comes to an end 3 residues before the CDR3 does, leaving the germline J gene to fill in the end. V is TRBV5-1 and J is TRBJ2-1; TRBD1 aligns across 9 bases. The CDR3 contains 14 residues. CDR1 SGHRS and CDR2 YFSETQ come from the germline V gene. The junction had 4 bases not matched to a gene; V was cut back by 4 bases and J by 5 bases. The DNA read from the CDR3 is TGCGCCAGCAGCGTGGGACAGGGTCACAATGAG. Translation: CASSVGQGHNE. The whole CDR3 protein is CASSVGQGHNEQFF. The entire variable domain, with the rest obtained from reference TRBV5-1 and TRBJ2-1, is as follows: KAGVTQTPRYLIKTRGQQVTLSCSPISGHRSVSWYQQTPGQGLQFLFEYFSETQRNKGNFPGRFSGRQFSNSRSEMNVSTLELGDSALYLCASSVGQGHNEQFFGPGTRLTVL.

As to this clone: Sequencing ends 3 residues short of the CDR3 end; the germline J gene provides the rest. The rearrangement joins TRBV7-3 to TRBJ2-1; 7 positions agree with TRBD2. Germline CDR1 reads SGHTA; CDR2 reads FQGTGA. The length of the CDR3 is 15 residues. V shed 5 bases and J 5 bases; nucleotides not matched to a gene: 9. The sequenced part of the CDR3 DNA is TGTGCCAGCAGCCCCTCCCTAGCGGAGGACAATGAG. It encodes CASSPSLAEDNE. Given in full, the CDR3 is CASSPSLAEDNEQFF.

Remarks on this clone: The read ends 3 residues before the CDR3 terminus; that terminus is restored from the germline J gene. This chain uses TRBV5-6 with TRBJ2-1, with a possible D match to TRBD1 (6 bases). The CDR3 sequence is 12 residues long. Per germline, CDR1 SGHDT and CDR2 YYEEEE. V lost 7 bases and J lost 7, with 12 bases in between. The CDR3 here is CASGQGRNEQFF. The part of the CDR3 DNA that was read is TGTGCCAGCGGGCAGGGGCGGAATGAG.

Incomplete CDR3 DNA: TGTGCCAGCAGCTTAGCGCAAAGGGGGAACACTGAA. It codes for CASSLAQRGNTE. The complete CDR3 reads CASSLAQRGNTEAFF. The chain uses TRBV7-6 and TRBJ1-1; tentatively, D is TRBD1 (5 bases). The sequence runs out 3 residues before the end of the CDR3; the remainder is reconstructed from the germline J gene. The CDR3 has 15 amino acids. CDR1 is SGHVS and CDR2 is FNYEAQ in the germline V gene. The germline V and J ends were trimmed by 0 bases and 1 base, with 9 bases remaining between them.

In the case of this clone: Sequencing ends 3 residues short of the CDR3 end; the germline J gene provides the rest. V is TRBV20-1 and J is TRBJ2-7; 8 nucleotides match TRBD1. V shed 2 bases and J 3 bases; nucleotides not matched to a gene: 9. The CDR3 runs 15 residues. The germline V gene encodes CDR1 DFQATT and CDR2 SNEGSKA (reference sequence). CDR3 DNA, as far as it was read: TGCAGTGCTAGAAACAGGGCAGGGGGCCGCTACGAG. Translating it yields CSARNRAGGRYE. The full CDR3 reads CSARNRAGGRYEQYF.

Worth noting for this clone: The CDR3 extends 3 residues past the end of the read, so its final part is completed from the germline J gene. The chain joins TRBV19 to TRBJ1-1, with D maybe TRBD1 (6 bases). Between the trimmed V and J ends, which lost 4 bases and 2 bases, there was a span of 14 bases. This CDR3 spans 15 amino acids. The V gene's germline CDR1 is LNHDA and CDR2 SQIVND (reference sequence). CDR3 protein: CASSTPQGLNTEAFF. The covered CDR3 bases are TGTGCCAGTAGTACCCCACAGGGTCTTAACACTGAA. Filled out from reference TRBV19 and TRBJ1-1, the complete variable domain reads DGGITQSPKYLFRKEGQNVTLSCEQNLNHDAMYWYRQDPGQGLRLIYYSQIVNDFQKGDIAEGYSVSREKKESFPLTVTSAQKNPTAFYLCASSTPQGLNTEAFFGQGTRLTVV.

A note on this clone: The read ends 3 residues shy of where the CDR3 ends; the end is completed using the germline J gene. This chain connects TRBV10-2 to TRBJ2-7; 8 positions agree with TRBD1. Per the germline V gene, CDR1 is WSHSY and CDR2 is SAAADI. The ends lost 7 bases at V and 5 bases at J; junction bases unmatched: 7. The CDR3 runs to 13 residues. The covered CDR3 bases are TGCGCCAGCAAGGGACAGGCTAGCGACGAG. Translation gives CASKGQASDE. The entire CDR3 sequence reads CASKGQASDEQYF.

For this clone: Sequencing ends 3 residues short of the CDR3 end; the germline J gene provides the rest. The chain joins TRBV19 to TRBJ2-1; 8 bases are a match to TRBD1. CDR1 is LNHDA, CDR2 SQIVND, per germline (reference sequence). The trim removed 3 bases at V and 2 bases at J, leaving 3 bases unmatched. The CDR3 loop spans 15 amino acids. CDR3 DNA (partial): TGTGCCAGTAGTATTGGACAGGGTACCTACAATGAG. It is translated as CASSIGQGTYNE. The whole CDR3 sequence reads CASSIGQGTYNEQFF. Filled out from reference TRBV19 and TRBJ2-1, the complete variable domain reads DGGITQSPKYLFRKEGQNVTLSCEQNLNHDAMYWYRQDPGQGLRLIYYSQIVNDFQKGDIAEGYSVSREKKESFPLTVTSAQKNPTAFYLCASSIGQGTYNEQFFGPGTRLTVL.

In the case of this clone: The missing CDR3 end, 3 residues past where the read stops, is filled in from the germline J gene. The chain recombines TRBV5-4 with TRBJ2-5, with TRBD2 matching 8 bases. The CDR3 has 14 residues. Germline assignment: CDR1 SGHNT and CDR2 YYREEE (reference sequence). Germline trimming cut 2 bases from V and 4 bases from J; bases unmatched to any gene: 4. CDR3 residues: CASSLAGVGETQYF. Partial CDR3 DNA: TGTGCCAGCAGCTTAGCGGGAGTAGGAGAGACC.

Notes on this clone: The read is 3 residues too short to cover the CDR3 end, so that end is filled in from the germline J gene. The V call is TRBV18, the J call TRBJ2-1; 9 nucleotides match TRBD2. V was clipped by 2 bases and J by 6 bases; unmatched bases: 2. Germline V gene lookup returns CDR1 KGHSH and CDR2 LQKENI. The CDR3 runs 14 residues. The CDR3: CASSPFSGSNEQFF. Partial CDR3 DNA: TGTGCCAGCTCACCATTTAGCGGGAGCAATGAG. The full variable domain, in which reference TRBV18 and TRBJ2-1 provide the parts outside the CDR3, is NAGVMQNPRHLVRRRGQEARLRCSPMKGHSHVYWYRQLPEEGLKFMVYLQKENIIDESGMPKERFSAEFPKEGPSILRIQQVVRGDSAAYFCASSPFSGSNEQFFGPGTRLTVL.

About this clone: The read gets to within 3 residues of the CDR3 end, and the germline J gene fills in the rest. The chain has TRBV7-6 and TRBJ1-1; D is perhaps TRBD1 (6 bases). Germline V lookup: CDR1 SGHVS, CDR2 FNYEAQ. V was trimmed by 1 base and J by 5 bases, leaving 14 bases between them. The CDR3 contains 15 residues. This CDR3 is CASSLEAGEATEAFF. CDR3 DNA (partial): TGTGCCAGCAGCTTAGAGGCAGGGGAGGCTACTGAA.

A word on this clone: Sequencing ends 3 residues short of the CDR3 end; the germline J gene provides the rest. The genes are TRBV30 and TRBJ1-4, with 9 nucleotides matching TRBD1. This CDR3 is 13 amino acids long. The V segment lost 2 bases and the J segment 8 bases; nucleotides outside the gene matches: 3. Germline V gene lookup returns CDR1 GTSNPN and CDR2 SVGIG (reference sequence). The CDR3 DNA, read in part, is TGTGCCTGGAGTTATGACAGGGGGGAAAAA. It translates to CAWSYDRGEK. The full-length CDR3 reads as CAWSYDRGEKLFF.

About this clone itself: The read gets to within 3 residues of the CDR3 end, and the germline J gene fills in the rest. The rearrangement links TRBV19 to TRBJ1-5; 7 bases align to TRBD1. Trimming cost V 5 bases and J 4 bases; bases outside gene matches: 8. The CDR3 runs to 15 residues. Germline V lookup: CDR1 LNHDA, CDR2 SQIVND (reference sequence). The CDR3 DNA, read in part, is TGTGCCAGTAGTCATTTACCGGGACAGAATCAGCCC. It codes for CASSHLPGQNQP. The full CDR3 protein is CASSHLPGQNQPQHF.

With respect to this clone: Coverage ceases 3 residues before the CDR3 finishes, and the germline J gene fills in the end. The rearrangement joins TRBV7-9 to TRBJ1-2, with a weak D call TRBD1 (6 bases). Germline V lookup: CDR1 SEHNR, CDR2 FQNEAQ (reference sequence). This CDR3 is 13 amino acids long. V was shortened by 4 bases and J by 3 bases, with 9 bases between the two germline ends. Here the CDR3 reads CASSSGQHYGYTF. The CDR3 DNA, read in part, is TGTGCCAGCAGCTCAGGACAGCACTATGGC.

Remarks on this clone: Read coverage stops 3 residues before the CDR3 terminus; the germline J gene supplies the remainder. The chain joins TRBV20-1 to TRBJ2-3, with 11 nucleotides matching TRBD2. Trimming at V came to 4 bases and at J to 4 bases, leaving 7 bases not matched to a gene. CDR3 length equals 15 residues. Germline CDR1 and CDR2: DFQATT and SNEGSKA (reference sequence). Partial CDR3 DNA: TGCAGTGCTACCCAGCTAGCGGGAGGATCAGATACG. Residues: CSATQLAGGSDT. The full CDR3 reads CSATQLAGGSDTQYF.

Here the CDR3 reads CASSIAGLAGGNTGELFF. CDR3 bases read: TGTGCCAGTAGTATTGCAGGACTAGCGGGGGGGAACACCGGGGAG. The genes are TRBV19 and TRBJ2-2; 14 bases are shared with TRBD2. The read comes to an end 3 residues before the CDR3 does, leaving the germline J gene to fill in the end. V shed 3 bases, J shed 1 base, and the junction held 4 bases outside the gene matches. The CDR3 has 18 amino acids. Germline V gives CDR1 LNHDA, CDR2 SQIVND (reference sequence).